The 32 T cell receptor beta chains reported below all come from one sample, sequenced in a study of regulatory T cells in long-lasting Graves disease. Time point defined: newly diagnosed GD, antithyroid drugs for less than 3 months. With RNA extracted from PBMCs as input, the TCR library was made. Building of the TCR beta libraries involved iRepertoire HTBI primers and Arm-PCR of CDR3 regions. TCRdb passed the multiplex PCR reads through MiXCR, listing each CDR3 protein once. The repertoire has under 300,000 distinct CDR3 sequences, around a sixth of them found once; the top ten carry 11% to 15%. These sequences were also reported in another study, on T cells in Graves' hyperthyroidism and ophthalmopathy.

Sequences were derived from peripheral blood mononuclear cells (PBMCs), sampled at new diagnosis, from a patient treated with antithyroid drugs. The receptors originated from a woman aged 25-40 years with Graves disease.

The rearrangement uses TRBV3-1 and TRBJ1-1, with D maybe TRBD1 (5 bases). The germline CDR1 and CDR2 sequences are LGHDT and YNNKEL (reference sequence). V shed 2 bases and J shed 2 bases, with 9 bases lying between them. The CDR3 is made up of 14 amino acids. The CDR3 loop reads CASSQHGGNTEAFF. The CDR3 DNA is TGTGCCAGCAGCCAACATGGGGGTAACACTGAAGCTTTCTTT.

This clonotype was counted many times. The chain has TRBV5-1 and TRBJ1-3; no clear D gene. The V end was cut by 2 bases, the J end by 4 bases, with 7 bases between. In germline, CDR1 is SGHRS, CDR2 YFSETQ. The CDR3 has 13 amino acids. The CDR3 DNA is TGCGCCAGCAGCTTATATACAGGAAACACCATATATTTT. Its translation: CASSLYTGNTIYF. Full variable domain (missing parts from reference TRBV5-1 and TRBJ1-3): KAGVTQTPRYLIKTRGQQVTLSCSPISGHRSVSWYQQTPGQGLQFLFEYFSETQRNKGNFPGRFSGRQFSNSRSEMNVSTLELGDSALYLCASSLYTGNTIYFGEGSWLTVV.

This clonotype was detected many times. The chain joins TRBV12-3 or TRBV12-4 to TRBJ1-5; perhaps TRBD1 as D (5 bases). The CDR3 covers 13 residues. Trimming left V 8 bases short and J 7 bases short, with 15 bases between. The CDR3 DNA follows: TGTGCCAGCGCCAGGGAGGGCGACCAGCCCCAGCATTTT. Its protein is CASAREGDQPQHF.

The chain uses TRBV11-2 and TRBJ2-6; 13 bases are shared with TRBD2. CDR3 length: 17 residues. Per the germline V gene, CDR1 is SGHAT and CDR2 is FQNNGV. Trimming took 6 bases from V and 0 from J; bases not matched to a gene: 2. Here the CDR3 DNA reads TGTGCCAGCAGACTAGCGGGGGGGAACTCTGGGGCCAACGTCCTGACTTTC. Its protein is CASRLAGGNSGANVLTF.

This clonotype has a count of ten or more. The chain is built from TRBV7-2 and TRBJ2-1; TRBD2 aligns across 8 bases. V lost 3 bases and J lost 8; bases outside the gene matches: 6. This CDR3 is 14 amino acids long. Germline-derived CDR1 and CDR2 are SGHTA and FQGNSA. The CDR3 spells CASSLGLGVDEQFF. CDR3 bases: TGTGCCAGCAGCTTGGGACTAGGGGTGGATGAGCAGTTCTTC.

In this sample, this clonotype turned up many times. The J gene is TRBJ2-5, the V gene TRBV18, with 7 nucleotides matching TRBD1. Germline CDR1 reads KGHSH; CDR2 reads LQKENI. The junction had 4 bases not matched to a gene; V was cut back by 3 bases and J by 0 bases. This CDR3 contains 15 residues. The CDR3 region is CASSPTGAYQETQYF. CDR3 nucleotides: TGTGCCAGCTCACCCACAGGGGCATACCAAGAGACCCAGTACTTC.

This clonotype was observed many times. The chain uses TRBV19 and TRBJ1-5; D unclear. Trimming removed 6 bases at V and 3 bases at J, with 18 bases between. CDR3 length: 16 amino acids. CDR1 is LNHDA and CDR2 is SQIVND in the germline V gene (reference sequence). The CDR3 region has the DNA TGTGCCAGTAGCACATTACACAGAATATCCAATCAGCCCCAGCATTTT. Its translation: CASSTLHRISNQPQHF. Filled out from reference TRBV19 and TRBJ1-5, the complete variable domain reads DGGITQSPKYLFRKEGQNVTLSCEQNLNHDAMYWYRQDPGQGLRLIYYSQIVNDFQKGDIAEGYSVSREKKESFPLTVTSAQKNPTAFYLCASSTLHRISNQPQHFGDGTRLSIL.

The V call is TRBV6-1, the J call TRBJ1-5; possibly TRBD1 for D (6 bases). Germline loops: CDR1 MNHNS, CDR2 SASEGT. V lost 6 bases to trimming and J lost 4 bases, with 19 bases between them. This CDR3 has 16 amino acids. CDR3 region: CASSPDITGRNQPQHF. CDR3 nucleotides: TGTGCCAGCAGCCCGGACATAACAGGGAGGAATCAGCCCCAGCATTTT.

CDR3 nucleotides: TGTGCCAGCAGCTATGTAGACACCGGGGAGCTGTTTTTT. This encodes CASSYVDTGELFF. The genes are TRBV7-9 and TRBJ2-2; D is unresolved. There are 13 residues in the CDR3. The V end was cut by 4 bases, the J end by 3 bases, with 6 bases between. Germline lookup yields CDR1 SEHNR and CDR2 FQNEAQ (reference sequence).

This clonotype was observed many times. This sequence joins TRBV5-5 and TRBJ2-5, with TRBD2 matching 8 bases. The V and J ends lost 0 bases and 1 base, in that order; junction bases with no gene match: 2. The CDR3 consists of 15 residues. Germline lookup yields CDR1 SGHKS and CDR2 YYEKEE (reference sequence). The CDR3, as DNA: TGTGCCAGCAGCTTGGCCGGGACTAGCCAAGAGACCCAGTACTTC. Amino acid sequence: CASSLAGTSQETQYF.

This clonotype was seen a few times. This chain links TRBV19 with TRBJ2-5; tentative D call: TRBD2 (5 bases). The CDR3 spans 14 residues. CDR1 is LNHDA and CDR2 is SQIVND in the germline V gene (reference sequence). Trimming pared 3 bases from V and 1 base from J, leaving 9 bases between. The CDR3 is CASSIGLIQETQYF. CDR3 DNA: TGTGCCAGTAGTATCGGACTGATCCAAGAGACCCAGTACTTC.

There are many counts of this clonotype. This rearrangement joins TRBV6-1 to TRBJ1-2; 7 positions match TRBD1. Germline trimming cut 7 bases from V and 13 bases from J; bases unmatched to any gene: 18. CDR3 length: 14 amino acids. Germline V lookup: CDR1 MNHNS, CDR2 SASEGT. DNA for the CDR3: TGTGCCAGCACCCTAGGAGGTCTAACAGGGGACAGCACCTTC. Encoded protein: CASTLGGLTGDSTF.

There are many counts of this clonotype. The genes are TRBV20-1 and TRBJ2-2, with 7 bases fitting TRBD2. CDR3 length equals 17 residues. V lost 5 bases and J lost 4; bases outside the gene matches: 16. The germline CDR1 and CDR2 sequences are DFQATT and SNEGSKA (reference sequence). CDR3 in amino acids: CSASYPQAGLGTGELFF. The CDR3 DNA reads TGCAGTGCTTCCTACCCTCAAGCGGGGTTGGGCACCGGGGAGCTGTTTTTT.

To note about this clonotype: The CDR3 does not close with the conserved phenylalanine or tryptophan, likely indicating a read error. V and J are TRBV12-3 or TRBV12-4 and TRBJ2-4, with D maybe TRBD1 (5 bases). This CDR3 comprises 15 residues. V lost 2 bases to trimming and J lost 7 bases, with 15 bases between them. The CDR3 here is CASSLIAGLGNIQYL. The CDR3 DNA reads TGTGCCAGCAGTTTAATTGCAGGGTTGGGTAACATTCAGTACCTC.

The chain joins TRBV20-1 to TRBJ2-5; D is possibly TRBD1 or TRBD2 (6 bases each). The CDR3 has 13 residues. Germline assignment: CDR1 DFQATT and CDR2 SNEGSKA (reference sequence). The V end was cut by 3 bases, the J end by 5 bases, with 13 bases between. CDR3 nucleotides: TGCAGTGCTAGTTCGGACAGCGGGGAGACCCAGTACTTC. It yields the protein CSASSDSGETQYF.

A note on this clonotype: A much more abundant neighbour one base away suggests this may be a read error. DNA of the CDR3: TGTGCCAGCGGCTGGTCCGGGACAGGAATACGGGGCTACACCTTC. Amino acids: CASGWSGTGIRGYTF. The chain carries TRBV7-9 and TRBJ1-2; 8 nucleotides align to TRBD1. This CDR3 has 15 residues. V lost 8 bases to trimming and J lost 8 bases; unmatched junction nucleotides: 16. Germline V gene sequence: CDR1 SEHNR, CDR2 FQNEAQ (reference sequence).

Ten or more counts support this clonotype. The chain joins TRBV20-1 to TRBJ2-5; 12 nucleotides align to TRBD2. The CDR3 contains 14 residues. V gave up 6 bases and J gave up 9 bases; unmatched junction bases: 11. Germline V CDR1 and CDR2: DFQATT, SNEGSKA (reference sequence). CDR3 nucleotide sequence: TGCAGTGCCCGGACTAGCGGGGATTCAGGGCCCCAGTACTTC. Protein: CSARTSGDSGPQYF.

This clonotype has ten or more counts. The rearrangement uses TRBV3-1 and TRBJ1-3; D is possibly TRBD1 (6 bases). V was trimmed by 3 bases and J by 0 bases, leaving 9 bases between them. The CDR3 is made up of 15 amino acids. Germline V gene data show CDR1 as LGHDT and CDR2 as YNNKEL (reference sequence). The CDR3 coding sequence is TGTGCCAGCAGCCACGGACAGAACTCTGGAAACACCATATATTTT. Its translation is CASSHGQNSGNTIYF.

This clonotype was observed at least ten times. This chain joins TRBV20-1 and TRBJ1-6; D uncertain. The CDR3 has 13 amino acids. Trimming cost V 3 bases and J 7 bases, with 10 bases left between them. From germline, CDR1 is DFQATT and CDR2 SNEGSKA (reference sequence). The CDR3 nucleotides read TGCAGTGCTAGTCGGACTAAAAATTCACCCCTCCACTTT. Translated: CSASRTKNSPLHF.

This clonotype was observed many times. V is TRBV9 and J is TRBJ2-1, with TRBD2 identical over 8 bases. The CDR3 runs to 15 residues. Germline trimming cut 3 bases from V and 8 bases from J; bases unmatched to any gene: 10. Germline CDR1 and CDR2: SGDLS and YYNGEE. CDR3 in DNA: TGTGCCAGCAGCGCAGGAGCGGGGGTGGGAGATGAGCAGTTCTTC. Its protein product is CASSAGAGVGDEQFF.

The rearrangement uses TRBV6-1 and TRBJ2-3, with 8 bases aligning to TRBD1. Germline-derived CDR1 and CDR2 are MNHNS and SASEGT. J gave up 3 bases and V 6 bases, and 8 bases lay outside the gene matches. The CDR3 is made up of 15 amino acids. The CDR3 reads CASRRQGSGTDTQYF. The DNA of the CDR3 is TGTGCCAGCAGACGACAGGGGTCGGGGACAGATACGCAGTATTTT.

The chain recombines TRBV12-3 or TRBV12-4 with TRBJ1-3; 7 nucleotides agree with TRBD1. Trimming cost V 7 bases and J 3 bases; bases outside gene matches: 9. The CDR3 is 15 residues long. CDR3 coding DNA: TGTGCCAGCATCAGCCGGGACAGTATTGGAAACACCATATATTTT. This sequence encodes CASISRDSIGNTIYF.

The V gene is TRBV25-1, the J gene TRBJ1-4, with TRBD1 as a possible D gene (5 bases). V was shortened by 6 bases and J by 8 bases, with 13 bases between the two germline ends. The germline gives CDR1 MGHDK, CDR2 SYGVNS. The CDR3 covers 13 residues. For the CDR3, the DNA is TGTGCCAGCAGGAGAGGGGCCCAAGAAAAACTGTTTTTT. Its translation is CASRRGAQEKLFF.

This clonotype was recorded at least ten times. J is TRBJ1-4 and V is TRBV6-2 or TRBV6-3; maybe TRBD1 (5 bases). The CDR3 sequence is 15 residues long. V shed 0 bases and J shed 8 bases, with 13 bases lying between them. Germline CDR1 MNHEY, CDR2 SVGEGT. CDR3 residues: CASSYSGGVREKLFF. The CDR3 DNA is TGTGCCAGCAGTTACTCGGGAGGGGTTCGGGAAAAACTGTTTTTT.

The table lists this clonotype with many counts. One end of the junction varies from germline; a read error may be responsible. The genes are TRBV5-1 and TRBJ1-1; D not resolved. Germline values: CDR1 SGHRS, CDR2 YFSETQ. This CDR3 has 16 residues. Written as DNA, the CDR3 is TGTGCCAGCAGCCAGCAAACACAGTGGACGAACACTGAAGCTTTCTTT. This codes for CASSQQTQWTNTEAFF.

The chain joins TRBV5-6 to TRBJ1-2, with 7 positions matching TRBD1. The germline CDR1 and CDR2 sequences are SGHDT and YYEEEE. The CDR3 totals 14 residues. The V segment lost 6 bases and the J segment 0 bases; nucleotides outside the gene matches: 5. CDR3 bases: TGTGCCAGCACCAGGACAGGACCTAACTATGGCTACACCTTC. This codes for CASTRTGPNYGYTF.

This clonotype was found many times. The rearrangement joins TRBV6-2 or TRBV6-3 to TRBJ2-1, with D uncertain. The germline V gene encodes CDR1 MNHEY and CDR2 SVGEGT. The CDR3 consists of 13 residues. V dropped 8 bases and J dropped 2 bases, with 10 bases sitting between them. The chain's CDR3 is CASGYSAYNEQFF. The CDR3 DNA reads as TGTGCCAGCGGGTATTCGGCCTACAATGAGCAGTTCTTC.

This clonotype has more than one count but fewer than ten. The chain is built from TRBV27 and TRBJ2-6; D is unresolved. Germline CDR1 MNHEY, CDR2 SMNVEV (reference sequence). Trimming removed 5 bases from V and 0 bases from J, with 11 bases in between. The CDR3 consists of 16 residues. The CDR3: CASSPLLSSGANVLTF. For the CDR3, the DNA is TGTGCCAGCAGTCCGCTACTAAGCTCTGGGGCCAACGTCCTGACTTTC.

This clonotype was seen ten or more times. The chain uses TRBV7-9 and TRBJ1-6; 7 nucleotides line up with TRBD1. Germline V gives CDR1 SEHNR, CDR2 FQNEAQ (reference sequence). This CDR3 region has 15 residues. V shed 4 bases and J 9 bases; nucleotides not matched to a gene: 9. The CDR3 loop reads CASSSTRAGGSPLHF. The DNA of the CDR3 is TGTGCCAGCAGCTCCACGCGGGCAGGGGGTTCACCCCTCCACTTT.

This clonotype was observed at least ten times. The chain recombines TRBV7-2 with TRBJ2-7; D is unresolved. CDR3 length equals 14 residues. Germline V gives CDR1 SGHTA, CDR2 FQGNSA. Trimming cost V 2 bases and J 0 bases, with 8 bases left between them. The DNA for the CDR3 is TGTGCCAGCAGCTTATACCAGGACTCCTACGAGCAGTACTTC. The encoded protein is CASSLYQDSYEQYF.

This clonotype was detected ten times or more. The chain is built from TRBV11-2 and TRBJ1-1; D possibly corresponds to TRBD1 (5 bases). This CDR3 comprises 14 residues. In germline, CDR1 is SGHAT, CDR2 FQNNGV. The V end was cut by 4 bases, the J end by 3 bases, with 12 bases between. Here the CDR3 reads CASSSLLGDTEAFF. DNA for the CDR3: TGTGCCAGCAGCTCGCTTTTGGGGGACACTGAAGCTTTCTTT.

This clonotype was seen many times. The CDR3 sequence is CASTPAGLSNYGYTF. Here the CDR3 DNA reads TGCGCCAGCACCCCCGCAGGCCTCAGTAACTATGGCTACACCTTC. The chain uses TRBV5-1 and TRBJ1-2; D gene ambiguous. CDR1 and CDR2 from the germline V gene are SGHRS and YFSETQ. The CDR3 is 15 amino acids. Trimming cost V 6 bases and J 1 base, with 16 bases left between them.